These T cell receptor beta chains were read from a single sample in a study of T cells after yellow fever vaccination. TCRdb analysed the 5' RACE reads with MiXCR anew, one entry per CDR3 protein. This table holds some 320,000 distinct CDR3 sequences, 8.7% found once. This specimen was PBMCs, taken on the day of the first yellow fever vaccination. These receptors were collected from a man aged 18 to 29 who received the YFV17D yellow fever vaccine. The CDR3 runs from the conserved cysteine through the conserved F or W. D genes are given only for firm matches. Clone size is given for some rows only: seen once, a few or many times, or a class if the clone is expanded.

J gene: TRBJ2-5
D gene: -
V gene: TRBV25-1
clone size: few
CDR3 protein: CASSESLGFQETQYF
CDR3 DNA: TGTGCCAGCAGTGAATCTTTGGGTTTCCAAGAGACCCAGTACTTC

J gene: TRBJ1-1
D gene: TRBD1
V gene: TRBV12-3/TRBV12-4
clone size: -
CDR3 protein: CASSITTGYTEAFF
CDR3 DNA: TGTGCCAGCAGTATTACGACAGGGTACACTGAAGCTTTCTTT

J gene: TRBJ2-3
D gene: TRBD2
V gene: TRBV11-2
clone size: -
CDR3 protein: CASSLGGGGFTDTQYF
CDR3 DNA: TGTGCCAGCAGCTTAGGAGGCGGGGGGTTCACAGATACGCAGTATTTT

J gene: TRBJ1-1
D gene: -
V gene: TRBV12-3/TRBV12-4
clone size: -
CDR3 protein: CASSPWTDYTEAFF
CDR3 DNA: TGTGCCAGCAGTCCCTGGACAGACTACACTGAAGCTTTCTTT

J gene: TRBJ2-6
D gene: -
V gene: TRBV20-1
clone size: -
CDR3 protein: CSASTAGANVLTF
CDR3 DNA: TGCAGTGCCTCTACTGCTGGGGCCAACGTCCTGACTTTC

J gene: TRBJ2-1
D gene: TRBD2
V gene: TRBV5-1
clone size: -
CDR3 protein: CASSLAVTSVGNEQFF
CDR3 DNA: TGCGCCAGCAGCTTGGCCGTGACTAGCGTGGGCAATGAGCAGTTCTTC

J gene: TRBJ2-3
D gene: -
V gene: TRBV20-1
clone size: -
CDR3 protein: CSASGGSADTQYF
CDR3 DNA: TGCAGTGCTAGCGGGGGTTCGGCAGATACGCAGTATTTT

J gene: TRBJ2-5
D gene: -
V gene: TRBV18
clone size: many
CDR3 protein: CASSPPGQETQYF
CDR3 DNA: TGTGCCAGCAGTCCTCCGGGGCAAGAGACCCAGTACTTC

J gene: TRBJ2-6
D gene: -
V gene: TRBV5-1
clone size: many
CDR3 protein: CASSPGSSGANVLTF
CDR3 DNA: TGCGCCAGCAGCCCAGGATCTTCTGGGGCCAACGTCCTGACTTTC

J gene: TRBJ2-1
D gene: TRBD1
V gene: TRBV5-4
clone size: -
CDR3 protein: CASSADRWTYNEQFF
CDR3 DNA: TGTGCCAGCAGCGCGGACAGGTGGACCTACAATGAGCAGTTCTTC

J gene: TRBJ1-1
D gene: TRBD1
V gene: TRBV6-1
clone size: few
CDR3 protein: CASSDQTGNPEAFF
CDR3 DNA: TGTGCCAGCAGTGACCAGACAGGGAACCCTGAAGCTTTCTTT

J gene: TRBJ2-1
D gene: TRBD2
V gene: TRBV7-8
clone size: -
CDR3 protein: CASSTPLAGGRNEQFF
CDR3 DNA: TGTGCCAGCAGCACTCCACTAGCGGGGGGCCGCAATGAGCAGTTCTTC

J gene: TRBJ2-2
D gene: -
V gene: TRBV7-3
clone size: -
CDR3 protein: CASSFTSGAGELFF
CDR3 DNA: TGTGCCAGCAGCTTCACTAGTGGCGCCGGGGAGCTGTTTTTT

J gene: TRBJ2-1
D gene: -
V gene: TRBV5-4
clone size: -
CDR3 protein: CASSLVQTSSYNEQFF
CDR3 DNA: TGTGCCAGCAGCTTGGTGCAGACCAGCTCCTACAATGAGCAGTTCTTC

J gene: TRBJ2-3
D gene: -
V gene: TRBV4-1
clone size: many
CDR3 protein: CASSQGTGPDTQYF
CDR3 DNA: TGCGCCAGCAGCCAGGGCACCGGCCCAGATACGCAGTATTTT

J gene: TRBJ1-4
D gene: TRBD1
V gene: TRBV5-1
clone size: -
CDR3 protein: CASSSDRGLANEKLFF
CDR3 DNA: TGCGCCAGCAGCTCGGACAGGGGACTGGCTAATGAAAAACTGTTTTTT

J gene: TRBJ2-3
D gene: -
V gene: TRBV6-6
clone size: -
CDR3 protein: CASRRSTDTQYF
CDR3 DNA: TGTGCCAGCAGGCGTTCCACAGATACGCAGTATTTT

J gene: TRBJ1-2
D gene: -
V gene: TRBV7-2
clone size: -
CDR3 protein: CASSLVDGANYGYTF
CDR3 DNA: TGTGCCAGCAGCTTAGTCGACGGGGCTAACTATGGCTACACCTTC

J gene: TRBJ2-1
D gene: -
V gene: TRBV3-1
clone size: few
CDR3 protein: CASSHGLIFVSNNEQFF
CDR3 DNA: TGTGCCAGCAGCCACGGACTCATCTTCGTTTCTAACAATGAGCAGTTCTTC

J gene: TRBJ1-2
D gene: TRBD1
V gene: TRBV4-2
clone size: -
CDR3 protein: CASSQGWLGGQGPGYTF
CDR3 DNA: TGTGCCAGCAGCCAAGGCTGGCTCGGGGGACAGGGCCCTGGCTACACCTTC

J gene: TRBJ1-4
D gene: -
V gene: TRBV6-1
clone size: -
CDR3 protein: CAIESGSTNEKLFF
CDR3 DNA: TGTGCCATCGAGTCAGGGTCAACTAATGAAAAACTGTTTTTT

J gene: TRBJ1-5
D gene: -
V gene: TRBV28
clone size: -
CDR3 protein: CASSFLYSNQPQHF
CDR3 DNA: TGTGCCAGCAGTTTCCTCTATAGCAATCAGCCCCAGCATTTT

J gene: TRBJ1-5
D gene: -
V gene: TRBV6-2/TRBV6-3
clone size: -
CDR3 protein: CASSYLTPNQPQHF
CDR3 DNA: TGTGCCAGCAGTTACCTCACCCCCAATCAGCCCCAGCATTTT

J gene: TRBJ2-5
D gene: TRBD2
V gene: TRBV5-1
clone size: many
CDR3 protein: CASSFSASGAETQYF
CDR3 DNA: TGCGCCAGCAGCTTCAGTGCTAGCGGGGCGGAGACCCAGTACTTC

J gene: TRBJ1-2
D gene: -
V gene: TRBV4-1
clone size: -
CDR3 protein: CASSQSYTGLLGYTF
CDR3 DNA: TGCGCCAGCAGCCAATCGTACACCGGCTTGTTGGGCTACACCTTC

J gene: TRBJ2-3
D gene: -
V gene: TRBV6-5
clone size: few
CDR3 protein: CASSYWAGAADTQYF
CDR3 DNA: TGTGCCAGCAGTTACTGGGCGGGGGCCGCGGATACGCAGTATTTT

J gene: TRBJ2-1
D gene: -
V gene: TRBV7-2
clone size: -
CDR3 protein: CASRSGNGNEQFF
CDR3 DNA: TGTGCCAGCAGGTCAGGGAATGGGAATGAGCAGTTCTTC

J gene: TRBJ1-3
D gene: TRBD1
V gene: TRBV6-1
clone size: few
CDR3 protein: CASSPWDRTGNTIYF
CDR3 DNA: TGTGCCAGCAGCCCCTGGGACAGAACTGGAAACACCATATATTTT

J gene: TRBJ1-4
D gene: TRBD1
V gene: TRBV9
clone size: -
CDR3 protein: CASSARDRTVTNEKLFF
CDR3 DNA: TGTGCCAGCAGCGCCCGGGACAGGACAGTTACTAATGAAAAACTGTTTTTT

J gene: TRBJ2-1
D gene: TRBD2
V gene: TRBV4-3
clone size: few
CDR3 protein: CASSQETPGTSGYNEQFF
CDR3 DNA: TGCGCCAGCAGCCAAGAAACACCAGGGACTAGCGGATACAATGAGCAGTTCTTC

J gene: TRBJ2-2
D gene: -
V gene: TRBV10-3
clone size: -
CDR3 protein: CAISVARGGTGELFF
CDR3 DNA: TGTGCCATCAGTGTTGCCAGGGGTGGCACCGGGGAGCTGTTTTTT

J gene: TRBJ2-1
D gene: -
V gene: TRBV30
clone size: few
CDR3 protein: CAWGSSGDRFF
CDR3 DNA: TGTGCCTGGGGGAGTAGTGGGGATCGGTTCTTC

J gene: TRBJ2-5
D gene: TRBD1
V gene: TRBV7-2
clone size: few
CDR3 protein: CASSRQGAPETQYF
CDR3 DNA: TGTGCCAGCAGCCGTCAGGGGGCTCCCGAGACCCAGTACTTC

J gene: TRBJ2-5
D gene: -
V gene: TRBV7-2
clone size: few
CDR3 protein: CASSQVGVETQYF
CDR3 DNA: TGTGCCAGCAGCCAGGTCGGGGTAGAGACCCAGTACTTC

J gene: TRBJ2-1
D gene: -
V gene: TRBV6-2/TRBV6-3
clone size: few
CDR3 protein: CASSLAAYSEQFF
CDR3 DNA: TGTGCCAGCAGTTTGGCCGCGTACAGCGAGCAGTTCTTC

J gene: TRBJ1-1
D gene: TRBD1
V gene: TRBV12-3/TRBV12-4
clone size: many
CDR3 protein: CASTRPEGTGVEAFF
CDR3 DNA: TGTGCCAGCACCCGTCCCGAGGGGACAGGGGTTGAAGCTTTCTTT

J gene: TRBJ2-2
D gene: -
V gene: TRBV9
clone size: -
CDR3 protein: CASSVMGPRNTGELFF
CDR3 DNA: TGTGCCAGCAGCGTTATGGGACCGAGGAACACCGGGGAGCTGTTTTTT